This TCR beta chain emerged from a study of cytomegalovirus exposure and HLA in healthy donors. Whole-study context: Earlier work reported about 110 million unique TCR beta sequences from about 200 million T cells. Study-wide results and limits: The study listed roughly 160 cytomegalovirus-associated TCR beta chains. Some V segments, TRBV6-2 and TRBV6-3 among them, were indistinguishable and were therefore excluded.

Primers included in the PCR were 60 Vbeta and 13 Jbeta primers. Sequencing used immunoSEQ multiplex PCR; TCRdb keeps in-frame clones, though not all of them. The table has tens of thousands of clones, under 85% seen once; the top ten hold under 6.5%. This clone has just a few counts. Antigen specificity is unknown. As for the donors, each was a healthy bone marrow donor. The germline gives CDR1 LNHDA, CDR2 SQIVND (reference sequence). Trimming took 3 bases from V and 0 from J, leaving 24 bases between them. The CDR3 contains 19 residues. This sequence joins TRBV19 and TRBJ2-7; D is possibly TRBD1 (6 bases). The TCR comes from a man between 50 and 59 years old in good health and CMV-seronegative. Sequenced: PBMCs. CDR3 coding DNA: TGTGCCAGTAGTATTCGACTCCGTGGGGGCCTGAGGAGCTCCTACGAGCAGTACTTC. This gives the protein CASSIRLRGGLRSSYEQYF.